This entry lists 32 T cell receptor beta chains sequenced from one sample in a study of CD8+CD57+ T cells in acquired aplastic anemia. Genomic DNA acted as the template from which TCR beta VDJ combination and CDR3 sequence profiling were carried out. TCRdb fed the reads into MiXCR, producing one record per CDR3 protein. This sample yields 150,000 to 200,000 distinct CDR3 sequences, of which 45% to 50% are seen a single time; about 2.9% belongs to the top ten. The sequencing input was sorted CD4+, CD8+, or CD8+CD57+ T cells (not recorded which) from PBMCs. These receptors were taken from a human donor in good health.

This chain joins TRBV15 and TRBJ1-6; possible D gene TRBD1, 5 bases. V dropped 8 bases and J dropped 6 bases, with 11 bases sitting between them. Germline V lookup: CDR1 LNHNV, CDR2 YYDKDF (reference sequence). The CDR3 sequence is 13 residues long. Written as DNA, the CDR3 is TGTGCCACCCGGGACCCCCCTAATTCACCCCTCCACTTT. Its protein is CATRDPPNSPLHF. Full variable domain (missing parts from reference TRBV15 and TRBJ1-6): DAMVIQNPRYQVTQFGKPVTLSCSQTLNHNVMYWYQQKSSQAPKLLFHYYDKDFNNEADTPDNFQSRRPNTSFCFLDIRSPGLGDTAMYLCATRDPPNSPLHFGNGTRLTVT.

This clonotype was seen many times. The J gene is TRBJ1-1, the V gene TRBV5-1; D is ambiguous. The V gene lost 5 bases and the J gene lost 3 bases, with 11 bases spanning the gap. Germline CDR1 reads SGHRS; CDR2 reads YFSETQ. This CDR3 has 13 residues. The CDR3 here is CASRFSGDTEAFF. The CDR3 nucleotides are TGCGCCAGCAGGTTTAGTGGAGACACTGAAGCTTTCTTT.

The V and J genes are TRBV20-1 and TRBJ2-3; D gene unclear. The CDR3 extends over 11 amino acids. The V gene lost 6 bases and the J gene lost 4 bases, with 8 bases spanning the gap. The germline V gene has CDR1 DFQATT and CDR2 SNEGSKA (reference sequence). The DNA for the CDR3 is TGCAGTGCCCGAGAGTCAGATACGCAGTATTTT. Translated, it gives CSARESDTQYF.

The chain combines TRBV5-6 with TRBJ1-2; D uncertain. This CDR3 contains 15 residues. V shed 4 bases and J shed 8 bases, with 21 bases lying between them. In germline, CDR1 is SGHDT, CDR2 YYEEEE. This CDR3 is CASSRAPASPEGYTF. CDR3 coding DNA: TGTGCCAGCAGCCGAGCCCCGGCCTCCCCGGAGGGCTACACCTTC.

The V gene is TRBV20-1, the J gene TRBJ1-5, with 8 bases that match TRBD1. Germline values: CDR1 DFQATT, CDR2 SNEGSKA (reference sequence). The CDR3 covers 14 residues. V dropped 5 bases and J dropped 6; count of bases not matched to a gene: 9. CDR3 sequence: CSAAGQGASQPQHF. In DNA, the CDR3 is TGCAGTGCTGCTGGGCAGGGGGCGAGTCAGCCCCAGCATTTT.

Worth noting for this clonotype: The junction departs from the called germline gene at one end, perhaps through a read error. The J gene is TRBJ2-1, the V gene TRBV20-1; 7 nucleotides match TRBD2. The CDR3 totals 12 residues. The germline V gene encodes CDR1 DFQATT and CDR2 SNEGSKA (reference sequence). This CDR3 is CSARKGGTGLLF. In nucleotides, the CDR3 is TGCAGTGCTAGAAAGGGAGGGACTGGGTTACTCTTC.

The chain has TRBV28 and TRBJ1-2; D ambiguous. V was clipped by 3 bases and J by 4 bases, with 6 bases between them. The CDR3 spans 12 residues. Germline CDR1 and CDR2: MDHEN and SYDVKM. The CDR3 sequence: CASSFRPYGYTF. CDR3 DNA sequence: TGTGCCAGCAGTTTTCGACCCTATGGCTACACCTTC.

The gene calls are TRBV29-1 and TRBJ2-2; D assignment may be TRBD1 or TRBD2 (5 bases each). Trimming shortened V by 6 bases and J by 5 bases, and 25 bases separated the two germline ends. The CDR3 is made up of 17 amino acids. Germline V gene sequence: CDR1 SQVTM, CDR2 ANQGSEA. The DNA of the CDR3 is TGCAGCGTCGCAGGGAGCAGGGAGCTAATGGGGACCGGGGAGCTGTTTTTT. This gives the protein CSVAGSRELMGTGELFF.

V and J are TRBV2 and TRBJ2-7; D is unresolved. Trimming shortened V by 1 base and J by 4 bases, and 5 bases separated the two germline ends. The germline gives CDR1 SNHLY, CDR2 FYNNEI. This CDR3 contains 12 residues. The CDR3: CASSEEEYEQYF. DNA for the CDR3: TGTGCCAGCAGTGAAGAGGAGTACGAGCAGTACTTC.

A word on this clonotype: As the CDR3 is not closed by the conserved phenylalanine or tryptophan, this likely results from a read error. Written as DNA, the CDR3 is TGTGTCAGCAGCTTAGCGTACGGCAGGGGTACAGATACGCAGTATCTT. It specifies CVSSLAYGRGTDTQYL. The gene calls are TRBV11-1 and TRBJ2-3; tentative D call: TRBD1 (6 bases). Germline assignment: CDR1 SGHAT and CDR2 FQDESV (reference sequence). This CDR3 has 16 amino acids.

The V and J genes are TRBV7-2 and TRBJ2-5; 7 bases fit TRBD1. Germline trimming cut 5 bases from V and 9 bases from J; bases unmatched to any gene: 12. Germline loops: CDR1 SGHTA, CDR2 FQGNSA. This CDR3 contains 14 residues. The CDR3 is CASSRQGTRVAQYF. The CDR3 region has the DNA TGTGCCAGCAGCCGACAGGGTACAAGAGTGGCCCAGTACTTC.

This chain links TRBV2 with TRBJ1-2, with TRBD1 matching over 7 bases. CDR3 length: 13 amino acids. V lost 4 bases to trimming and J lost 4 bases; unmatched junction nucleotides: 3. Germline values: CDR1 SNHLY, CDR2 FYNNEI. The CDR3 spells CASSVEGAYGYTF. The DNA of the CDR3 is TGTGCCAGCAGTGTTGAGGGGGCCTATGGCTACACCTTC.

V is TRBV20-1 and J is TRBJ1-1; possible D gene TRBD1, 6 bases. Per germline, CDR1 DFQATT and CDR2 SNEGSKA (reference sequence). The CDR3 is 15 amino acids. V lost 3 bases, J lost 4 bases, and 18 bases lay in between. CDR3 nucleotides: TGCAGTGCTAGGACAGGTGATGGGGGAGGCACTGAAGCTTTCTTT. Amino acid sequence: CSARTGDGGGTEAFF.

The chain carries TRBV15 and TRBJ2-7; 13 positions match TRBD2. V trimming: 8 bases; J trimming: 4 bases; junction bases outside the gene matches: 11. The CDR3 runs 16 residues. Germline CDR1 and CDR2: LNHNV and YYDKDF (reference sequence). The CDR3 DNA sequence: TGTGCCACCCGAGGGGGACTAGCGGGGACCCATTACGAGCAGTACTTC. As protein: CATRGGLAGTHYEQYF.

This clonotype has a count of ten or more. The chain combines TRBV20-1 with TRBJ2-1, with D possibly being TRBD1 (6 bases). Germline CDR1 is DFQATT and CDR2 is SNEGSKA (reference sequence). V shed 5 bases and J shed 4 bases, with 12 bases lying between them. This CDR3 has 13 residues. CDR3 in amino acids: CSADGGGYNEQFF. For the CDR3, the DNA is TGCAGTGCTGATGGGGGCGGTTACAATGAGCAGTTCTTC.

The chain joins TRBV2 to TRBJ2-7; 9 bases are shared with TRBD1. After removal of 7 bases from V and 2 bases from J, the junction contained 9 bases not matched to a gene. Germline CDR1 is SNHLY and CDR2 is FYNNEI. CDR3 length: 15 amino acids. The CDR3 protein is CASTMEGQGAYEQYF. The CDR3 DNA sequence: TGTGCCAGCACCATGGAGGGACAGGGCGCCTACGAGCAGTACTTC.

V is TRBV20-1 and J is TRBJ2-3; TRBD2 is a possible D gene (5 bases). Germline V lookup: CDR1 DFQATT, CDR2 SNEGSKA (reference sequence). Trimming cost V 0 bases and J 2 bases, with 18 bases left between them. This CDR3 is built from 17 residues. CDR3 amino acids: CSARDPHGSGSTDTQYF. The CDR3 DNA follows: TGCAGTGCTAGAGACCCCCATGGGAGCGGATCCACAGATACGCAGTATTTT.

The genes are TRBV10-1 and TRBJ1-5, with 9 bases matching TRBD1. This CDR3 has 17 amino acids. Germline-derived CDR1 and CDR2 are WNHNN and SYGVQD (reference sequence). With V trimmed by 7 bases and J by 0 bases, 10 bases remained unmatched. The CDR3 loop is CASTLQGAILSNQPQHF. The CDR3 DNA follows: TGCGCCAGCACCCTACAGGGGGCAATCCTTAGCAATCAGCCCCAGCATTTT.

About this clonotype: Its ends do not fully match the called genes, so a read error is possible. The chain has TRBV24-1 and TRBJ2-7, with D perhaps given as TRBD1 or TRBD2 (5 bases each). Germline-derived CDR1 and CDR2 are KGHDR and SFDVKD. CDR3 length: 13 residues. CDR3 loop: CATSGTPSYEQYF. The CDR3 region has the DNA TGCGCCACCTCCGGGACCCCATCCTACGAGCAGTACTTC.

With respect to this clonotype: One base away lies a much larger clone, so this may be a sequencing read error. The chain uses TRBV6-5 and TRBJ2-7, with TRBD2 as a possible D gene (5 bases). Germline assignment: CDR1 MNHEY and CDR2 SVGAGI. This CDR3 has 15 amino acids. This chain's CDR3 is CASGYRGESSYEQYF. The CDR3 bases are TGTGCCAGCGGTTACCGGGGAGAGAGCTCCTACGAGCAGTACTTC.

Only a few counts were recorded for this clonotype. V is TRBV30 and J is TRBJ1-1, with 7 bases fitting TRBD1. The V gene end was trimmed by 7 bases and the J gene end by 0 bases; junction bases not matched to a gene: 5. Germline V CDR1 and CDR2: GTSNPN, SVGIG (reference sequence). The CDR3 length is 13 residues. The CDR3 region is CASGRGLNTEAFF. The CDR3, as DNA: TGTGCCTCGGGGAGGGGGCTGAACACTGAAGCTTTCTTT.

This clonotype was seen only a few times. This could be a read error, since a much larger clone is one nucleotide away. The chain employs TRBV4-2 and TRBJ2-7; 9 bases align to TRBD1. Germline CDR1 is LGHNA and CDR2 is YNFKEQ. This CDR3 has 14 residues. V shed 1 base and J 5 bases; nucleotides not matched to a gene: 3. The CDR3 reads CASSQATGGHEQYV. The CDR3 DNA reads TGTGCCAGCAGCCAAGCGACAGGGGGGCACGAGCAGTACGTC.

This sequence joins TRBV15 and TRBJ2-1; D may match TRBD1 or TRBD2 (5 bases each). The V end was cut by 0 bases, the J end by 4 bases, with 13 bases between. CDR3 length: 16 amino acids. CDR1 LNHNV and CDR2 YYDKDF come from the germline V gene (reference sequence). The CDR3 DNA is TGTGCCACCAGCAGAGATGTGAGGGACCTATACAATGAGCAGTTCTTC. This gives the protein CATSRDVRDLYNEQFF.

Concerning this clonotype: A much larger clone lies one base from this, so it may be a read error. The CDR3 spells CASSLHRDRAYEQYF. The CDR3 DNA reads as TGCGCCAGCAGCCTACACCGGGACAGAGCCTACGAGCAGTACTTC. This rearrangement joins TRBV4-3 to TRBJ2-7, with 7 bases that match TRBD1. Germline assignment: CDR1 LGHNA and CDR2 YSLEER. The CDR3 is 15 residues long. The ends lost 4 bases at V and 2 bases at J; junction bases unmatched: 8.

This clonotype was counted between two and nine times. This chain joins TRBV5-6 and TRBJ2-7; perhaps TRBD1 as D (6 bases). Trimming stripped 7 bases from V and 2 bases from J, with 16 bases between. The germline V gene encodes CDR1 SGHDT and CDR2 YYEEEE. The CDR3 has 14 amino acids. The CDR3 loop reads CASCPPGDTYEQYF. The CDR3 DNA reads TGTGCCAGCTGCCCCCCAGGGGACACCTACGAGCAGTACTTC.

This clonotype was detected many times. The CDR3 loop reads CSARRDGNYEQYF. The CDR3 DNA follows: TGCAGTGCTCGCCGGGACGGAAACTACGAGCAGTACTTC. The rearrangement uses TRBV20-1 and TRBJ2-7, with D perhaps TRBD1 or TRBD2 (5 bases each). The CDR3 has 13 amino acids. Deletions cut 5 bases from V and 3 bases from J, with 14 bases between. In germline, CDR1 is DFQATT, CDR2 SNEGSKA (reference sequence).

This chain links TRBV2 with TRBJ2-1, with D possibly matching TRBD2 (6 bases). From germline, CDR1 is SNHLY and CDR2 FYNNEI. V dropped 6 bases and J dropped 0 bases, with 12 bases sitting between them. The length of the CDR3 is 15 residues. For the CDR3, the DNA is TGTGCCAGCAGGGTGGGACTCAGCTCCTACAATGAGCAGTTCTTC. It specifies CASRVGLSSYNEQFF.

This clonotype was counted a few times. V gene TRBV7-8 combines with J gene TRBJ2-7; D call uncertain. From germline, CDR1 is SGHVS and CDR2 FQNEAQ. The CDR3 has 14 residues. With 5 bases removed from V and 1 base from J, the gap between germline ends came to 12 bases. The CDR3 spells CASSPLTGSYEQYF. CDR3 coding DNA: TGTGCCAGCAGCCCTTTGACGGGTTCCTACGAGCAGTACTTC.

This clonotype was recorded a few times. This rearrangement joins TRBV2 to TRBJ1-1; TRBD1 is a possible D gene (6 bases). With 4 bases removed from V and 9 bases from J, the gap between germline ends came to 12 bases. The CDR3 loop spans 12 amino acids. CDR1 and CDR2 (germline): SNHLY, FYNNEI. In nucleotides, the CDR3 is TGTGCCAGCAGTGGGGGACAACCGAAAGCTTTCTTT. Amino acids: CASSGGQPKAFF.

The chain joins TRBV7-2 to TRBJ2-5; D is possibly TRBD1 (7 bases). The CDR3 totals 14 residues. CDR1 and CDR2 (germline): SGHTA, FQGNSA. Trimming cost V 5 bases and J 0 bases, with 10 bases left between them. CDR3 region: CASSGGTDQETQYF. CDR3 nucleotides: TGTGCCAGCAGCGGCGGGACAGACCAAGAGACCCAGTACTTC.

The V gene is TRBV6-1, the J gene TRBJ1-2; possibly TRBD1 for D (6 bases). Germline loops: CDR1 MNHNS, CDR2 SASEGT. V shed 6 bases and J shed 3 bases, with 26 bases lying between them. This CDR3 contains 18 residues. The CDR3, as DNA: TGTGCCAGCAGCTCCCTACCTTCGACAGGATTTTATCACTATGGCTACACCTTC. Amino acids: CASSSLPSTGFYHYGYTF.

This clonotype occurred a few times. The J gene is TRBJ2-6, the V gene TRBV29-1, with unresolved D. The germline V gene encodes CDR1 SQVTM and CDR2 ANQGSEA. The CDR3 has 14 residues. V lost 0 bases and J 2 bases, leaving 5 bases between the germline ends. CDR3 loop: CSVEESPGANVLTF. The CDR3 bases are TGCAGCGTTGAAGAAAGTCCTGGGGCCAACGTCCTGACTTTC.